This T cell receptor (beta chain) is drawn from a study of blood T cell repertoires in COVID-19. Study-wide background: Samples came from the United States, Italy and Spain, spanning acute and convalescent COVID-19.

In the study's own analysis: Reference gene primer amplification gave nucleated cell count estimates. Sequencing used immunoSEQ multiplex PCR; TCRdb keeps in-frame clones, though not all of them. D and trimming were read from the DNA, whereas the V and J calls and clone size are those reported in that table. The table has roughly 120,000 clones, 72% seen once. The CDR3 has 11 amino acids. Trimming stripped 3 bases from V and 11 bases from J, with 9 bases between. Germline CDR1 and CDR2: SGHDT and YYEEEE. The chain has TRBV5-6 and TRBJ1-5, with D uncertain. This TCR came from a woman aged 60-75 years with acute or convalescent COVID-19. Material for sequencing was peripheral blood. The CDR3 region is CASSWAGSQHF. The CDR3 nucleotides read TGTGCCAGCAGCTGGGCGGGGTCCCAGCATTTT.